This T cell receptor (beta chain) was sequenced during a study of blood T cell repertoires in COVID-19. Study context: Collection of acute and convalescent COVID-19 samples took place in the United States, Italy and Spain.

Data came from immunoSEQ multiplex PCR; TCRdb stores just in-frame clones and leaves some out. The data show 250,000 or so clones, around 84% seen once. CDR3 length: 17 amino acids. Germline V gene lookup returns CDR1 SGHAT and CDR2 FQNNGV. The V segment lost 0 bases and the J segment 4 bases; nucleotides outside the gene matches: 2. Sequencing input: peripheral blood. The rearrangement links TRBV11-2 to TRBJ2-1; 14 nucleotides align to TRBD2. The sequence derives from a man between 60 and 70 years old with acute or convalescent COVID-19. This CDR3 reads CASSLEGLAGGYNEQFF. CDR3 coding DNA: TGTGCCAGCAGCTTAGAAGGACTAGCGGGGGGATACAATGAGCAGTTCTTC. Full variable domain (missing parts from reference TRBV11-2 and TRBJ2-1): EAGVAQSPRYKIIEKRQSVAFWCNPISGHATLYWYQQILGQGPKLLIQFQNNGVVDDSQLPKDRFSAERLKGVDSTLKIQPAKLEDSAVYLCASSLEGLAGGYNEQFFGPGTRLTVL.